The entry below gives a single T cell receptor beta chain sequence along with its context. The antigen remains undetermined. CDR3 length: 15 amino acids. CDR1 LGHNA and CDR2 YSLEER come from the germline V gene. The ends were cut back, 0 bases at V and 8 bases at J, with 16 bases in the middle. This sample's time point: week 23, last vaccination. Doses of 300 ug of mutant IDH1 20-mer peptide were given with topical imiquimod. The sample comes from a study of a mutant IDH1 vaccine in newly diagnosed glioma. The wider study: Treated patients had a mean age of approximately 40 years and a 62.5% male, around 38% female split. Previous care, which was radiotherapy, temozolomide, or both, most often involved both. Overall study results and limits: There seemed to be no relation between pseudoprogression and changes in top peripheral T cell clonotypes.

The assay was immunoSEQ multiplex PCR, and TCRdb's table has in-frame clones only and misses some. The sample holds roughly 74,000 clones, 85% seen once. This material consisted of PBMCs, taken from a glioma patient whose treatment included an IDH1 peptide vaccine. The chain joins TRBV4-3 to TRBJ1-1; weak D call: TRBD1 (5 bases). The TCR was taken from a man aged 30-40 years with glioma. Some clones in this sample may be carry-over from other donors' samples. For the CDR3, the DNA is TGCGCCAGCAGCCAAGACATAGGGGTTTTAGGGGAAGCTTTCTTT. Amino acid sequence: CASSQDIGVLGEAFF.